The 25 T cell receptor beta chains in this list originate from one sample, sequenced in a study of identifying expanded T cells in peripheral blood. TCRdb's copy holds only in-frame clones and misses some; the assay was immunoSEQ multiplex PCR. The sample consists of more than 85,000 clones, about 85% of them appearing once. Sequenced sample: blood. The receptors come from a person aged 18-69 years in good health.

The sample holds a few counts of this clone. The CDR3 sequence: CSAEDRGGTEAFF. CDR3 nucleotides: TGCAGCGCTGAGGACAGGGGAGGCACTGAAGCTTTCTTT. V usage is TRBV29-1 and J usage is TRBJ1-1; 9 bases fit TRBD1. Germline V gives CDR1 SQVTM, CDR2 ANQGSEA. This CDR3 has 13 amino acids. V shed 7 bases and J 4 bases; nucleotides not matched to a gene: 7.

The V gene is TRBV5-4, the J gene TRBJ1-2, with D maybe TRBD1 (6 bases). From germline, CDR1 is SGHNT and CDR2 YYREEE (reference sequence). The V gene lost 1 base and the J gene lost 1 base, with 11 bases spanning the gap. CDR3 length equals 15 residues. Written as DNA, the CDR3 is TGTGCCAGCAGCTTGTCAGGGGCTGGTAACTATGGCTACACCTTC. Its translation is CASSLSGAGNYGYTF.

The CDR3 here is CASSLRGMGTDTQYF. CDR3 in DNA: TGTGCCAGCAGTTTAAGGGGAATGGGTACAGATACGCAGTATTTT. J is TRBJ2-3 and V is TRBV28, with D maybe TRBD1 (5 bases). The CDR3 covers 15 residues. Germline loops: CDR1 MDHEN, CDR2 SYDVKM. Trimming removed 2 bases at V and 3 bases at J, with 12 bases between.

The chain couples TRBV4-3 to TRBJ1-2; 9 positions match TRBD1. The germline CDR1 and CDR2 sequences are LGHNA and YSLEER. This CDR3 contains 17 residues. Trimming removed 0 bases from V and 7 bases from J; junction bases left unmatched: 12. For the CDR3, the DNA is TGCGCCAGCAGCCAAGAGGTGCACGGGACAGGGTCGTCTGGCTACACCTTC. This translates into CASSQEVHGTGSSGYTF.

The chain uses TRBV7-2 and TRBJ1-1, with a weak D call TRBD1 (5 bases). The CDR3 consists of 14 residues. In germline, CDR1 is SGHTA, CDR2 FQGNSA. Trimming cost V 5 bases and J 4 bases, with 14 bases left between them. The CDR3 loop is CASSPRVDGTEAFF. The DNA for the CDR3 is TGTGCCAGCAGCCCCAGGGTAGACGGCACTGAAGCTTTCTTT.

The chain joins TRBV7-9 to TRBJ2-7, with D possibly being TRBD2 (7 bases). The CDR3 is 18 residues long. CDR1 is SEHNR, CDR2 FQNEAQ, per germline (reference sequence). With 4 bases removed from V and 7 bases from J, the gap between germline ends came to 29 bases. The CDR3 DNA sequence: TGTGCCAGCAGCTCCTACCCTGGGAGGGGACCTAAGGGGGGTGAGCAGTACTTC. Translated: CASSSYPGRGPKGGEQYF.

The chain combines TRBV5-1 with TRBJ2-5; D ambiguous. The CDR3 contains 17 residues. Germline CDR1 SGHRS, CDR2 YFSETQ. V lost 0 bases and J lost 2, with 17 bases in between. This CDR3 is CASSLDSLGSGQETQYF. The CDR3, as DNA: TGCGCCAGCAGCTTGGATTCGTTGGGCAGTGGGCAAGAGACCCAGTACTTC. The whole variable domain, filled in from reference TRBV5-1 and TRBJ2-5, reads KAGVTQTPRYLIKTRGQQVTLSCSPISGHRSVSWYQQTPGQGLQFLFEYFSETQRNKGNFPGRFSGRQFSNSRSEMNVSTLELGDSALYLCASSLDSLGSGQETQYFGPGTRLLVL.

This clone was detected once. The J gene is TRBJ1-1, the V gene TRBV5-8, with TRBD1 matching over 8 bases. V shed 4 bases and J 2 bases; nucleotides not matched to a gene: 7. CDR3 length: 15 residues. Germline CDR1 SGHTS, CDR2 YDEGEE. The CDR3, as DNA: TGTGCCAGCAGCGCCGGACAGGGTTTTAACACTGAAGCTTTCTTT. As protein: CASSAGQGFNTEAFF.

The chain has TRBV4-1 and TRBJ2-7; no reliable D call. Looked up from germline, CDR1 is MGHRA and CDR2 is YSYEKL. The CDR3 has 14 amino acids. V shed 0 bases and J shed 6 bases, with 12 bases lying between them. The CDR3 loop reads CASSQDFGNSEQYF. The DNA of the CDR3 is TGCGCCAGCAGCCAAGATTTCGGCAATTCCGAGCAGTACTTC.

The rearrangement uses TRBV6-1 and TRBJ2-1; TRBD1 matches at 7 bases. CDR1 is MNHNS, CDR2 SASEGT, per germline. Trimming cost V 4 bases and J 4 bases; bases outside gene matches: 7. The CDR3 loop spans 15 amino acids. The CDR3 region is CASSVTGQSYNEQFF. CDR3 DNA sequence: TGTGCCAGCAGTGTTACGGGACAGTCATACAATGAGCAGTTCTTC.

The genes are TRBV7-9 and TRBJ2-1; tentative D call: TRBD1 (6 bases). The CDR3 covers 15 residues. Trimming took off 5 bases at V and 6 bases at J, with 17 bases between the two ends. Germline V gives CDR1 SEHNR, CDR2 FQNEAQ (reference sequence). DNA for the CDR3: TGTGCCAGCAGCCCTAGAGTGGACAGAATCAATGAGCAGTTCTTC. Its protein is CASSPRVDRINEQFF.

CDR3 loop: CASSQGAGGISEQFF. The CDR3 region has the DNA TGTGCCAGCAGCCAGGGAGCGGGGGGGATCTCTGAGCAGTTCTTC. This sequence joins TRBV4-2 and TRBJ2-1; 10 positions match TRBD2. The trim removed 3 bases at V and 9 bases at J, leaving 8 bases unmatched. CDR3 length: 15 residues. In germline, CDR1 is LGHNA, CDR2 YNFKEQ.

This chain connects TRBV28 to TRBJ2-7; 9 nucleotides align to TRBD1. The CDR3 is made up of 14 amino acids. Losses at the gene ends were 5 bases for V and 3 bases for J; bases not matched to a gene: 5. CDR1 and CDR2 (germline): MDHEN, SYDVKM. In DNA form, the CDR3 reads TGTGCCAGCAGTACCGGGACAGGGCTCTACGAGCAGTACTTC. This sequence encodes CASSTGTGLYEQYF.

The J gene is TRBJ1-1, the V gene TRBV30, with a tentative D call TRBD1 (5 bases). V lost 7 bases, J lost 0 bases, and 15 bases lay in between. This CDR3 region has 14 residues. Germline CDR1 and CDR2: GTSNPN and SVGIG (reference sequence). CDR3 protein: CAYRWGMMNTEAFF. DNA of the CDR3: TGTGCCTATCGATGGGGGATGATGAACACTGAAGCTTTCTTT.

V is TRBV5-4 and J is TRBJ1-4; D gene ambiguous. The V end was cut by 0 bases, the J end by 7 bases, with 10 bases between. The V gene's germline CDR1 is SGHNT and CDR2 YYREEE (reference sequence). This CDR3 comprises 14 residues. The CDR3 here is CASSLGRAPEKLFF. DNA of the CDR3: TGTGCCAGCAGCTTGGGACGGGCCCCTGAAAAACTGTTTTTT.

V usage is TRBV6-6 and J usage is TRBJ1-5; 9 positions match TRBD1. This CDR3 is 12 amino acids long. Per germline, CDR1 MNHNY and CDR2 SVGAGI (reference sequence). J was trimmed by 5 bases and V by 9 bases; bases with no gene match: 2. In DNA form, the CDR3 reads TGTGCCAGTCGACAGGGGGATCAGCCCCAGCATTTT. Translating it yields CASRQGDQPQHF.

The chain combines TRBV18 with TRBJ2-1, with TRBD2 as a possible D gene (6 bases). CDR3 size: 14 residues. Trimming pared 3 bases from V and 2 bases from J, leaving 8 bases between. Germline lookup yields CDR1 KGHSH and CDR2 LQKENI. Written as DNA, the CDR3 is TGTGCCAGCTCACCGGCTAGCGCCTACAATGAGCAGTTCTTC. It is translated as CASSPASAYNEQFF.

The CDR3 loop reads CASSQQLTEAFF. The DNA for the CDR3 is TGTGCCAGCAGCCAGCAGCTCACTGAAGCTTTCTTT. The rearrangement joins TRBV5-5 to TRBJ1-1; D remains unclear. This CDR3 comprises 12 residues. Germline V gene sequence: CDR1 SGHKS, CDR2 YYEKEE (reference sequence). The V end lost 4 bases, the J end lost 4 bases, and 8 bases lay between the germline ends.

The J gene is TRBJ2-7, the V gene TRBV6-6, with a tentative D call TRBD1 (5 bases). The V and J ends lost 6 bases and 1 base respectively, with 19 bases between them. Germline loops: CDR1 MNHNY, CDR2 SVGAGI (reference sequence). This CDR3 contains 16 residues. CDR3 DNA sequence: TGTGCCAGCAGAACCCTAGGTAGGGGATCGTCCTACGAGCAGTACTTC. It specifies CASRTLGRGSSYEQYF.

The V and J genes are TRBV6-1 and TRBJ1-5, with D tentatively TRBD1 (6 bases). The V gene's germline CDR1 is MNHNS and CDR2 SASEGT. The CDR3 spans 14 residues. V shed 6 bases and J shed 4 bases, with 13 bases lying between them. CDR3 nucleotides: TGTGCCAGCAGCCAGGACAGATGGAATCAGCCCCAGCATTTT. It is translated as CASSQDRWNQPQHF.

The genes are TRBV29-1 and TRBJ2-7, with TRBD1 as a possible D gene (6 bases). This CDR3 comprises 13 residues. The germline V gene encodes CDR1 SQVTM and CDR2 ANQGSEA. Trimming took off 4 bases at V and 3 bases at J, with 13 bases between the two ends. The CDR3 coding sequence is TGCAGCGTTGTACAGGGAGTCCACTACGAGCAGTACTTC. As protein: CSVVQGVHYEQYF.

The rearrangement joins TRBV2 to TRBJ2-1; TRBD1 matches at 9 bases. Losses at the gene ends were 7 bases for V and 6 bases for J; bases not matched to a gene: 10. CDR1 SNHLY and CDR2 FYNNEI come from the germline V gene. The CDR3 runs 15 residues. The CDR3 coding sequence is TGTGCCAGCACCAGAGTTGGACAGGGGTCCAATGAGCAGTTCTTC. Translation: CASTRVGQGSNEQFF.

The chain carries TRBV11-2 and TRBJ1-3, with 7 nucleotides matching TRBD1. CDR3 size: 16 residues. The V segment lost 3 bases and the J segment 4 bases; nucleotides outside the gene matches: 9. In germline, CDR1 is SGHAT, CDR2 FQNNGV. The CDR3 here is CASSFRGQVSGNTIYF. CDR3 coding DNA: TGTGCCAGCAGCTTCCGAGGACAGGTATCCGGAAACACCATATATTTT.

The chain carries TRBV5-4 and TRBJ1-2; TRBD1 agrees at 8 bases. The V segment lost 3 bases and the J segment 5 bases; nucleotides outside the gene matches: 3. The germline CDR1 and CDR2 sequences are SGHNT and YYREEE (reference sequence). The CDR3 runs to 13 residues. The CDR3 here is CASSSGGAYGYTF. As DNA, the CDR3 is TGTGCCAGCAGCTCAGGGGGCGCATATGGCTACACCTTC.

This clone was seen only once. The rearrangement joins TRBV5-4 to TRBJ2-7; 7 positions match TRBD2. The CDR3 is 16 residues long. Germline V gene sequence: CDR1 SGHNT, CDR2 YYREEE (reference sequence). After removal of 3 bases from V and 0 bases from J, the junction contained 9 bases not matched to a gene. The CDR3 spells CASSWGGRLGSYEQYF. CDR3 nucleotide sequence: TGTGCCAGCAGCTGGGGGGGTCGGCTGGGCTCCTACGAGCAGTACTTC.